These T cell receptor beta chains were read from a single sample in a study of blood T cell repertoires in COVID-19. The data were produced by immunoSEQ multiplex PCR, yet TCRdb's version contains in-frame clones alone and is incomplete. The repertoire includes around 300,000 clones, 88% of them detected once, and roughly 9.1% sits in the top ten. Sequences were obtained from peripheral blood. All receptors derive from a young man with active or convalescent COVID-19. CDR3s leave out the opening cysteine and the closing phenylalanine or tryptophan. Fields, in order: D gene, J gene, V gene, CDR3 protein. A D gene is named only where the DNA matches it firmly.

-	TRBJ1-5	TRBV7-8	ASSLGEGRLDQPQH
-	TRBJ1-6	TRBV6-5	ATLPLQRNSPLH
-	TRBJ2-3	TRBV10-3	AISESEGRTDTQY
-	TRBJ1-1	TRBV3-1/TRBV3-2	ASSQGGQAF
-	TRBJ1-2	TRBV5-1	ASSLDRAPVVGYGYT
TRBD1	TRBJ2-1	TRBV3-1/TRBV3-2	ASSLPVGDSYNEQF
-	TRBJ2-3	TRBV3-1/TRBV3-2	ASSQGGSTDTQY
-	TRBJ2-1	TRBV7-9	ASSFKPYNEQF
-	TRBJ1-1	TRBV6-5	ASSRHEAF
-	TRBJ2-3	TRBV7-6	ASSFIGQGADTQY
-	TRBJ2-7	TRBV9	ASSARGASEQY
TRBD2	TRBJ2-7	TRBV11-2	ASSFIAGRSSYEQY
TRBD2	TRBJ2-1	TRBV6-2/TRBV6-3	ASSYLGLENNEQF
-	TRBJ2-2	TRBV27	ASSYRQTGELF
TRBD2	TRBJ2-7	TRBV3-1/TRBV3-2	ASSQDFRGGFYEQY
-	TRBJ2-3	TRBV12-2	ASRLVRGMSTDTQY
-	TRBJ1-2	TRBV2	ASSEGPGQGYT
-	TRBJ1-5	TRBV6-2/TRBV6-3	ASSYSKRVTQPQH
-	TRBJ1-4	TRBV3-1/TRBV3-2	ASSPSFTGYANEKLF
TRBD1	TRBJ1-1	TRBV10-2	ASSLGTGGMSF
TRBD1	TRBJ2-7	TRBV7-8	ASSLATGGYEQY
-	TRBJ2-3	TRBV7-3	ASSPTGSNPSTDTQY
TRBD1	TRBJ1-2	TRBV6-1	ASSDKDRGFGYT
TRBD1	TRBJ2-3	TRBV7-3	ASSLRSGGDSDTQY
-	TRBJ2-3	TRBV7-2	ASSAGARDTQY
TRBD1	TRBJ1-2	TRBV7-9	ASSLGTGGFYGYT
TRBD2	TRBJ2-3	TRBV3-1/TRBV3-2	ASSPLLLAGGVDTQY
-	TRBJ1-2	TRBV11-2	ASSPGQLYGYT
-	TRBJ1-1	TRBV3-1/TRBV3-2	ASSQGTGWGTEAF
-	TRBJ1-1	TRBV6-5	ASSYAVTGNTEAF
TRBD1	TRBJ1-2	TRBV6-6	ASSGTGRIRDGYT
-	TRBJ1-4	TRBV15	ATSRDRDKNEKLF
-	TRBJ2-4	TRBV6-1	ASSERHRPAKNIQY
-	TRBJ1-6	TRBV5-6	ASSLAGNSPLH
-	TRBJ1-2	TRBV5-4	ASSAGHPNYGYT